The present T cell receptor beta chain was sequenced within a study of T cell repertoires in cytomegalovirus infection. The overall study: Researchers turned to recently identified HLA-C-restricted CMV epitopes as well as well-studied HLA-B-restricted ones. The public TCR beta signatures pointed to both CMV infection and matching HLA type. Study-level findings and limits: Public TCR beta family frequency separated CMV-and-HLA carriers, including in an independent cohort. Across the ex vivo response, the dominant clonotypes were HLA-C-restricted CMV-specific TCR beta clonotypes.

About this clonotype: Its antigen is not known.

CDR1 MRHNA and CDR2 SNTAGT come from the germline V gene. The CDR3 has 15 amino acids. Unmatched junction bases numbered 6, after V lost 3 bases and J lost 4 bases. MiXCR was run by TCRdb on the reads, yielding one entry per CDR3 protein. The top ten hold more than 40% of the sample, which has roughly 570,000 distinct CDR3 sequences, roughly 43% seen once. The gene calls are TRBV6-4 and TRBJ2-1; 7 positions match TRBD2. Sequenced material: cultured PBMCs, taken from culture after CMV antigen stimulation. The clonotype was recovered from a human donor in good health (CMV status not recorded). Some clones in this sample may be carry-over from other donors' samples. Here the CDR3 reads CASSEGGDPYNEQFF. CDR3 DNA: TGTGCCAGCAGTGAGGGGGGGGACCCTTACAATGAGCAGTTCTTC.